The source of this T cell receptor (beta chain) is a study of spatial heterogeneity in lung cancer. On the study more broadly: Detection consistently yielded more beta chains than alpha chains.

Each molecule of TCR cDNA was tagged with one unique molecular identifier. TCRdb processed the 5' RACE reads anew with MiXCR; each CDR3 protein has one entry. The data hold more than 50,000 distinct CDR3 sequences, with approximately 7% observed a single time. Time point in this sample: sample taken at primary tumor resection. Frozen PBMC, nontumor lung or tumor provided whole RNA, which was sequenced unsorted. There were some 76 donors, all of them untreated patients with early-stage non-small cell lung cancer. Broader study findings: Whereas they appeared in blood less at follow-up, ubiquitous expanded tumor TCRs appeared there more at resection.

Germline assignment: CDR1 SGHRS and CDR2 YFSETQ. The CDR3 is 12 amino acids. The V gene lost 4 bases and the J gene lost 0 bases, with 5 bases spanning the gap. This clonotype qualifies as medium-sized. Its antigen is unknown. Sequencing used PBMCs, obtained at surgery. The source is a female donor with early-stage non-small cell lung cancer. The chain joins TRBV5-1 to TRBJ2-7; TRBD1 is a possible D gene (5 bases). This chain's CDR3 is CASSQGSYEQYF. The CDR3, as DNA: TGCGCCAGCAGCCAGGGCTCCTACGAGCAGTACTTC. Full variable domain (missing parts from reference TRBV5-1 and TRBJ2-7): KAGVTQTPRYLIKTRGQQVTLSCSPISGHRSVSWYQQTPGQGLQFLFEYFSETQRNKGNFPGRFSGRQFSNSRSEMNVSTLELGDSALYLCASSQGSYEQYFGPGTRLTVT.